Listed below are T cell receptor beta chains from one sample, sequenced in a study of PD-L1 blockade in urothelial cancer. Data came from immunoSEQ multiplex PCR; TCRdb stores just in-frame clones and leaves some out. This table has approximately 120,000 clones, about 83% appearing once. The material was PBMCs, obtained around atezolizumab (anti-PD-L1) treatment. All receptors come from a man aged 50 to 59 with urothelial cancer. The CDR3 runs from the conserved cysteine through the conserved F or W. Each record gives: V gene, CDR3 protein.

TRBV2,CASSEGTSRNEQFF
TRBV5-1,CASSLLGQAQETQYF
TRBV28,CASSLASPYEQYF
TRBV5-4,CASSTAGANEQFF
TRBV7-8,CASQREGQSSYNEQFF
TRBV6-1,CASVLDPYEQYF
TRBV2,CASGLAGYEQYF
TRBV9,CASSASGTGTGPQHF
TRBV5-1,CASSLGQGGTGELFF
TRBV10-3,CAISQGLPIYNEQFF
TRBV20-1,CSALLNTEAFF
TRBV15,CATSGRTRRATNEKLFF
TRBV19,CASSIRDRGLRDQPQHF
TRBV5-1,CASSLAGLAGDVEETQYF
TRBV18,CASSPLASVSYEQYF
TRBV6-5,CASSPGTSGRGEQYF
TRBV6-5,CASRRGSNTEAFF
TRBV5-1,CASSLDGRGGGEKLFF
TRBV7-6,CASSLGSLAGALGGELFF
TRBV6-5,CASTGRETQYF
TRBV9,CASSAKTAGGPGDTQYF
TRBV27,CASSFQGNSPLHF
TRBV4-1,CASSQGGNPNGYTF
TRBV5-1,CASSLDRGPTREETQYF
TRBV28,CASSTPTSGSHRYEQYF
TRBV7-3,CASTSGEQYF
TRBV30,CAWSKGGPQETQYF
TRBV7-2,CASRGTSGTANTGELFF